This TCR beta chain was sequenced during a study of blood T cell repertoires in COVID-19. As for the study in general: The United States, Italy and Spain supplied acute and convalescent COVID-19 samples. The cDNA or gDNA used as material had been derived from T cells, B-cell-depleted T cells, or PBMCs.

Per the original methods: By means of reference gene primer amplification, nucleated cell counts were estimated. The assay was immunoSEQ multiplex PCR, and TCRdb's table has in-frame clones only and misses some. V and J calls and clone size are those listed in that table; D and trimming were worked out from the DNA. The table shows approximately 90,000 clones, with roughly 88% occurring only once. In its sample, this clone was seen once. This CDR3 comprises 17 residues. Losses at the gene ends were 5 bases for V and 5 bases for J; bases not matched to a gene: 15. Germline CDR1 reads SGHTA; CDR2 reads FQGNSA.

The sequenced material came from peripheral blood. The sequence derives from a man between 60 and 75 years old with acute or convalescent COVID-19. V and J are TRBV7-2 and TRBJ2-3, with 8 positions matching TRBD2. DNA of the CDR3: TGTGCCAGCAGCCCCCCCGGTAGCGGGGCCCAGGGAGATACGCAGTATTTT. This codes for CASSPPGSGAQGDTQYF. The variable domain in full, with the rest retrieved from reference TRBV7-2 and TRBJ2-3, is GAGVSQSPSNKVTEKGKDVELRCDPISGHTALYWYRQSLGQGLEFLIYFQGNSAPDKSGLPSDRFSAERTGGSVSTLTIQRTQQEDSAVYLCASSPPGSGAQGDTQYFGPGTRLTVL.